This T cell receptor beta chain was sequenced in a study of OX40 agonist ivuxolimab in advanced cancers. Study at large: Every 2 weeks, ivuxolimab was infused into the patients intravenously at between 0.01 and 10 mg/kg.

The CDR3 covers 18 residues. V was trimmed by 7 bases and J by 1 base, leaving 24 bases between them. Per the germline V gene, CDR1 is SNHLY and CDR2 is FYNNEI. Assay used: immunoSEQ multiplex PCR; TCRdb lists only in-frame clones, some missing. The data hold 90,000 to 100,000 clones, with approximately 91% observed a single time. The receptor's source is an adult with an advanced solid tumor such as melanoma, head and neck, liver or kidney cancer. Sequencing was performed on CD4+ or CD8+ T cells sorted from blood, taken in a trial of the OX40 agonist ivuxolimab. The rearrangement joins TRBV2 to TRBJ2-3; D may match TRBD1 or TRBD2 (6 bases each). CDR3 in DNA: TGTGCCAGCAACAGGGTTAGCGGTACTGGGTTCGGCACAGATACGCAGTATTTT. It is translated as CASNRVSGTGFGTDTQYF.